The subject of this entry is one T cell receptor beta chain. Its target is unknown. The authors ran a second PCR of about 6 to 11 cycles using a sample-barcoded 5' primer and a J-beta primer mix. Each CDR3 protein gets one entry after TCRdb re-called the 5' RACE reads with MiXCR. The repertoire holds hundreds of thousands of distinct CDR3 sequences, about 48% seen once, with under 50% in the top ten. The data originate from a study of blood T cells in healthy people across ages. Whole-study results and caveats: The study found more naive CD4+ cells and higher diversity in long-lived than aged donors. Underestimates were what the diversity estimates from one million T cells were considered to be. In older individuals, TCR beta diversity per million T cells was lower, falling roughly linearly with age.

Trimming removed 3 bases from V and 4 bases from J, with 15 bases in between. Per germline, CDR1 SGHAT and CDR2 FQNNGV. This CDR3 contains 15 residues. Extraction yielded at least 6 micrograms of total RNA per sample. The material sequenced was blood. This receptor was taken from an elderly man in good health. The rearrangement joins TRBV11-2 to TRBJ1-2; possibly TRBD1 for D (5 bases). CDR3 amino acids: CASSFYPDKSYGYTF. The CDR3 bases are TGTGCCAGCAGCTTTTACCCGGACAAGTCCTATGGCTACACCTTC.